This T cell receptor beta chain was recorded in a study of blood T cell repertoires in COVID-19. All enrollees were about 18 to 89 years old and from about 25 US areas. Cohort 3 donors were reported recovered after two negative PCRs, clearance, or symptom resolution. This CDR3 contains 14 residues. V shed 5 bases and J 8 bases; nucleotides not matched to a gene: 7. Germline V CDR1 and CDR2: SGHAT, FQNNGV. Turning to this clone: Other DNA sequences from this sample encode an identical CDR3 as well.

In the authors' methods: Reference gene primer amplification gave nucleated cell count estimates. Using immunoSEQ multiplex PCR, the repertoire was profiled, and TCRdb retains in-frame clones only, with some absent. The DNA was the basis for D and trimming; V, J and clone size are from that table. The sample consists of about 220,000 clones, approximately 80% of them appearing once. The sequence derives from a woman aged 55-75 years who had recovered from COVID-19. The J gene is TRBJ1-4, the V gene TRBV11-2, with TRBD1 identical over 8 bases. The sequenced material came from PBMCs or T cells enriched from blood (not recorded which). CDR3 protein: CASSLGQGGEKLFF. The CDR3 bases are TGTGCCAGCAGCCTCGGACAGGGTGGGGAAAAACTGTTTTTT.